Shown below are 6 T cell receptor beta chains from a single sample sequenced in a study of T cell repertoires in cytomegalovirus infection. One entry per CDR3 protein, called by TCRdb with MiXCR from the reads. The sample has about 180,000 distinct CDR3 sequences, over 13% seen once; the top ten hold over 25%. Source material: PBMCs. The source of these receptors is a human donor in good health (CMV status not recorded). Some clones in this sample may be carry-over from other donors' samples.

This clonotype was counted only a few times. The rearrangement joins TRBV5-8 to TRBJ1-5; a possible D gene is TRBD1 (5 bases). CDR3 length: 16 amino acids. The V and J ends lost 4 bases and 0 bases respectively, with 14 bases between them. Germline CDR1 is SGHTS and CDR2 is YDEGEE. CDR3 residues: CASSRRDLISNQPQHF. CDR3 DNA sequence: TGTGCCAGCAGCCGAAGGGACCTTATTAGCAATCAGCCCCAGCATTTT.

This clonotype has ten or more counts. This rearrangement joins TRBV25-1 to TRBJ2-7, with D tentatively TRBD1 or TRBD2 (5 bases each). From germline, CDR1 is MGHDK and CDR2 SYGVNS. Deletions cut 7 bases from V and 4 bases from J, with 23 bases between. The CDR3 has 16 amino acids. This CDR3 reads CASTPSGTSMRYEQYF. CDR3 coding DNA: TGTGCCAGCACTCCATCCGGGACGTCCATGAGGTACGAGCAGTACTTC.

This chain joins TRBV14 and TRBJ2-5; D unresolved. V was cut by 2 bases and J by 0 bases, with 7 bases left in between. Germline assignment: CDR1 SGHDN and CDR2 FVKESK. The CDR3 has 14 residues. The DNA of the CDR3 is TGTGCCAGCAGCCAACAACAGCACCAAGAGACCCAGTACTTC. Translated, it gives CASSQQQHQETQYF.

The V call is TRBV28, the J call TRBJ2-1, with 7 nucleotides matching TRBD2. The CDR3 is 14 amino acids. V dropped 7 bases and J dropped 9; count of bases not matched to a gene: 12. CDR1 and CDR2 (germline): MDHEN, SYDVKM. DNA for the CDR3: TGTGCCAGCATATTGGCGGGGGAGCGGGGTGAGCAGTTCTTC. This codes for CASILAGERGEQFF.

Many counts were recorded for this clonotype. The CDR3 region has the DNA TGTGCCAGCAGCCTCCGGGACCCGGGCACAGATACGCAGTATTTT. Residues: CASSLRDPGTDTQYF. The chain couples TRBV11-2 to TRBJ2-3; the D call may be TRBD1 or TRBD2 (5 bases each). The CDR3 extends over 15 amino acids. CDR1 is SGHAT and CDR2 is FQNNGV in the germline V gene. V was shortened by 5 bases and J by 1 base, with 13 bases between the two germline ends.

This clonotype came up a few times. This CDR3 reads CASDVVDNEQFF. In nucleotides, the CDR3 is TGTGCCAGCGATGTTGTAGACAATGAGCAGTTCTTC. This chain uses TRBV2 with TRBJ2-1; no definite D call. Germline V gives CDR1 SNHLY, CDR2 FYNNEI. The CDR3 is 12 residues long. V dropped 8 bases and J dropped 5 bases, with 10 bases sitting between them.